The 9 T cell receptor beta chains given below trace back to one sample, sequenced in a study of CD8+CD57+ T cells in acquired aplastic anemia. Individuals selected for sequencing had exhibited CD8+CD57+ cell expansion on flow cytometry. Template material for TCR beta VDJ and CDR3 profiling consisted of genomic DNA. Each CDR3 protein is one row after TCRdb ran MiXCR on the reads. The data hold 300,000 or so distinct CDR3 sequences, with around three fifths observed a single time. The sequenced sample was sorted CD4+, CD8+, or CD8+CD57+ T cells (not recorded which) from PBMCs. The source is a human donor with aplastic anemia.

This chain connects TRBV7-9 to TRBJ2-2; D uncertain. The germline V gene has CDR1 SEHNR and CDR2 FQNEAQ (reference sequence). Trimming pared 7 bases from V and 8 bases from J, leaving 8 bases between. The CDR3 spans 11 residues. CDR3 in DNA: TGTGCCAGCATGGGTGGAGGGGAGCTGTTTTTT. It translates to CASMGGGELFF.

The chain joins TRBV15 to TRBJ1-3; 8 bases match TRBD1. The CDR3 is made up of 12 amino acids. Germline V gene sequence: CDR1 LNHNV, CDR2 YYDKDF (reference sequence). V dropped 9 bases and J dropped 4; count of bases not matched to a gene: 2. The CDR3 nucleotides read TGTGCCACTAGGGACAGGGGAAACACCATATATTTT. Translating gives CATRDRGNTIYF.

Points on this clonotype: Given the absence of the conserved phenylalanine or tryptophan at the CDR3 end, a read error is likely. The chain combines TRBV5-1 with TRBJ2-3; tentatively, D is TRBD1 or TRBD2 (6 bases each). The V end was cut by 0 bases, the J end by 8 bases, with 13 bases between. The germline CDR1 and CDR2 sequences are SGHRS and YFSETQ. This CDR3 comprises 14 residues. The CDR3, as DNA: TGCGCCAGCAGCTTGGCGGGGGCCAGAGCTACGCAGTATCTT. Its translation: CASSLAGARATQYL.

This chain links TRBV7-3 with TRBJ2-6; either TRBD1 or TRBD2 may fit D (6 bases each). Germline assignment: CDR1 SGHTA and CDR2 FQGTGA. V was shortened by 4 bases and J by 1 base, with 11 bases between the two germline ends. The CDR3 is made up of 16 amino acids. The CDR3 reads CASSSGAVSGANVLTF. The CDR3 nucleotides read TGTGCCAGCAGCTCGGGGGCGGTATCTGGGGCCAACGTCCTGACTTTC.

This clonotype has a count of ten or more. The CDR3 region is CSARSSGGAAPTQYF. CDR3 DNA sequence: TGCAGTGCCAGGTCTAGCGGGGGGGCCGCTCCTACGCAGTATTTT. The gene calls are TRBV20-1 and TRBJ2-3, with TRBD2 matching 12 bases. The V and J ends lost 6 bases and 8 bases, in that order; junction bases with no gene match: 12. Germline values: CDR1 DFQATT, CDR2 SNEGSKA (reference sequence). The CDR3 is 15 residues long.

This chain joins TRBV20-1 and TRBJ2-5, with 11 bases matching TRBD2. The CDR3 is 15 residues long. Germline values: CDR1 DFQATT, CDR2 SNEGSKA (reference sequence). With 6 bases clipped from V and 1 base from J, the junction kept 7 bases outside the gene matches. The CDR3 reads CSARLAGPSQETQYF. Here the CDR3 DNA reads TGCAGTGCCCGACTAGCGGGGCCCAGCCAAGAGACCCAGTACTTC.

V is TRBV20-1 and J is TRBJ2-7, with D maybe TRBD1 (6 bases). Trimming took off 5 bases at V and 3 bases at J, with 14 bases between the two ends. Germline V CDR1 and CDR2: DFQATT, SNEGSKA (reference sequence). This CDR3 spans 13 amino acids. The CDR3 sequence: CSAAQGRDYEQYF. The CDR3 DNA follows: TGCAGTGCTGCACAGGGTCGAGACTACGAGCAGTACTTC.

This clonotype has at least ten counts. Given a much more abundant clone one base away, this may be a read error. The V call is TRBV24-1, the J call TRBJ2-5; 7 bases agree with TRBD1. The trim removed 4 bases at V and 0 bases at J, leaving 4 bases unmatched. This CDR3 has 15 amino acids. Germline lookup yields CDR1 KGHDR and CDR2 SFDVKD. The CDR3 DNA follows: TGTGCCACCAGTGACCAGACAGGGTACCAAGAGACCCAGTACTTC. It encodes CATSDQTGYQETQYF.

Notes on this clonotype: A read error may account for a junction end that differs from germline. The V call is TRBV6-2 or TRBV6-3, the J call TRBJ1-5; 7 nucleotides match TRBD1. The CDR3 extends over 13 amino acids. Looked up from germline, CDR1 is MNHEY and CDR2 is SVGEGT. CDR3 nucleotides: TGTGCCAGCAGTTACTTACTGACAGGGAAACAGGATTTT. This codes for CASSYLLTGKQDF.